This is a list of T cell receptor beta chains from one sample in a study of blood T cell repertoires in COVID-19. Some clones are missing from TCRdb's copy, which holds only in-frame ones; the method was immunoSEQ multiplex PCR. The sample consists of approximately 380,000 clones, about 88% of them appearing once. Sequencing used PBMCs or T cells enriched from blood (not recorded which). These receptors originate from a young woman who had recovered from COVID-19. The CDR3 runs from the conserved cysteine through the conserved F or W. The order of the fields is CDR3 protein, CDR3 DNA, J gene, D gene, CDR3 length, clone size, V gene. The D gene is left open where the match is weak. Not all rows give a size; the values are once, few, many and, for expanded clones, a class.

CDR3aa: CASSRGGRTDTQYF; CDR3nt: TGTGCCAGCTCCAGGGGCGGACGCACAGATACGCAGTATTTT; j_gene: TRBJ2-3; d_gene: .; len: 14; abundance: .; v_gene: TRBV6-5
CDR3aa: CASSLGSGGANTGELFF; CDR3nt: TGTGCCAGCAGCTTAGGAAGCGGGGGGGCGAACACCGGGGAGCTGTTTTTT; j_gene: TRBJ2-2; d_gene: TRBD2; len: 17; abundance: few; v_gene: TRBV7-2
CDR3aa: CASSLSQGTPLHF; CDR3nt: TGTGCCAGCAGCTTATCCCAGGGGACACCCCTCCACTTT; j_gene: TRBJ1-6; d_gene: .; len: 13; abundance: .; v_gene: TRBV7-8
CDR3aa: CASSPRPNTEAFF; CDR3nt: TGCGCCAGCAGCCCTAGACCGAACACTGAAGCTTTCTTT; j_gene: TRBJ1-1; d_gene: .; len: 13; abundance: .; v_gene: TRBV5-1
CDR3aa: CASSSPGQGYHEQYF; CDR3nt: TGTGCCAGCAGCTCACCGGGACAGGGGTACCACGAGCAGTACTTC; j_gene: TRBJ2-7; d_gene: TRBD1; len: 15; abundance: .; v_gene: TRBV5-8
CDR3aa: CASSLDGAYEQYF; CDR3nt: TGTGCCAGCAGTTTAGACGGAGCCTACGAGCAGTACTTC; j_gene: TRBJ2-7; d_gene: .; len: 13; abundance: .; v_gene: TRBV28
CDR3aa: CASSPTGEQFF; CDR3nt: TGTGCCAGCTCACCCACGGGGGAGCAGTTCTTC; j_gene: TRBJ2-1; d_gene: .; len: 11; abundance: .; v_gene: TRBV18
CDR3aa: CASSVGVSNLNNEQFF; CDR3nt: TGTGCCAGCAGCGTAGGCGTATCCAATTTAAACAATGAGCAGTTCTTC; j_gene: TRBJ2-1; d_gene: .; len: 16; abundance: .; v_gene: TRBV9
CDR3aa: CAGRLDRSYGYTF; CDR3nt: TGTGCCGGGAGGTTGGACCGATCCTATGGCTACACCTTC; j_gene: TRBJ1-2; d_gene: .; len: 13; abundance: .; v_gene: TRBV2
CDR3aa: CASSLGAGAINEKLFF; CDR3nt: TGTGCCAGCAGCTTAGGGGCAGGGGCGATCAATGAAAAACTGTTTTTT; j_gene: TRBJ1-4; d_gene: .; len: 16; abundance: .; v_gene: TRBV11-2
CDR3aa: CASSRTQGYDTGELFF; CDR3nt: TGTGCCAGCAGCCGCACCCAGGGGTATGACACCGGGGAGCTGTTTTTT; j_gene: TRBJ2-2; d_gene: .; len: 16; abundance: .; v_gene: TRBV9
CDR3aa: CASSVEPSPYEQYF; CDR3nt: TGTGCCAGCAGCGTAGAGCCATCCCCGTACGAGCAGTACTTC; j_gene: TRBJ2-7; d_gene: .; len: 14; abundance: .; v_gene: TRBV9
CDR3aa: CASSLARRTYNEQFF; CDR3nt: TGTGCCAGCAGCTTAGCGAGGAGGACCTACAATGAGCAGTTCTTC; j_gene: TRBJ2-1; d_gene: .; len: 15; abundance: .; v_gene: TRBV7-9
CDR3aa: CASSQEEGYEQYF; CDR3nt: TGCGCCAGCAGCCAAGAGGAGGGCTACGAGCAGTACTTC; j_gene: TRBJ2-7; d_gene: .; len: 13; abundance: .; v_gene: TRBV4-3
CDR3aa: CASSEEGPYEQYF; CDR3nt: TGCGCCAGCAGTGAGGAGGGTCCCTACGAGCAGTACTTC; j_gene: TRBJ2-7; d_gene: .; len: 13; abundance: .; v_gene: TRBV10-1
CDR3aa: CASSLMGQGDEKLFF; CDR3nt: TGTGCCAGCAGTTTGATGGGACAGGGAGATGAAAAACTGTTTTTT; j_gene: TRBJ1-4; d_gene: TRBD1; len: 15; abundance: once; v_gene: TRBV6-5
CDR3aa: CASSFSANTGELFF; CDR3nt: TGTGCCAGCAGTTTCAGCGCGAACACCGGGGAGCTGTTTTTT; j_gene: TRBJ2-2; d_gene: .; len: 14; abundance: .; v_gene: TRBV27
CDR3aa: CASSLSRPNTGELFF; CDR3nt: TGTGCCAGCAGCTTGAGCAGGCCGAACACCGGGGAGCTGTTTTTT; j_gene: TRBJ2-2; d_gene: .; len: 15; abundance: .; v_gene: TRBV7-9
CDR3aa: CASEDGGSGNTIYF; CDR3nt: TGCGCCAGCGAGGACGGAGGCTCTGGAAACACCATATATTTT; j_gene: TRBJ1-3; d_gene: .; len: 14; abundance: .; v_gene: TRBV5-1
CDR3aa: CASSPLSPEAFF; CDR3nt: TGTGCCAGCAGCCCACTTAGCCCTGAAGCTTTCTTT; j_gene: TRBJ1-1; d_gene: .; len: 12; abundance: .; v_gene: TRBV28
CDR3aa: CASSLDSRTEAFF; CDR3nt: TGTGCCAGCAGCTTGGACAGTAGGACTGAAGCTTTCTTT; j_gene: TRBJ1-1; d_gene: .; len: 13; abundance: .; v_gene: TRBV5-4
CDR3aa: CASSSGYKGDEAFF; CDR3nt: TGTGCCAGTAGTTCCGGTTACAAGGGAGACGAAGCTTTCTTT; j_gene: TRBJ1-1; d_gene: .; len: 14; abundance: .; v_gene: TRBV19
CDR3aa: CASSERAGASTDTQYF; CDR3nt: TGCGCCAGCAGCGAGAGGGCGGGGGCTAGCACAGATACGCAGTATTTT; j_gene: TRBJ2-3; d_gene: .; len: 16; abundance: once; v_gene: TRBV5-1
CDR3aa: CASSLSGGPYEQYF; CDR3nt: TGTGCCAGTAGTCTTTCCGGGGGGCCCTACGAGCAGTACTTC; j_gene: TRBJ2-7; d_gene: .; len: 14; abundance: .; v_gene: TRBV19
CDR3aa: CASSPGRGAGNTIYF; CDR3nt: TGTGCCAGCAGCCCCGGGAGGGGGGCTGGAAACACCATATATTTT; j_gene: TRBJ1-3; d_gene: .; len: 15; abundance: .; v_gene: TRBV13
CDR3aa: CAWKSYGYTF; CDR3nt: TGTGCCTGGAAGAGTTATGGCTACACCTTC; j_gene: TRBJ1-2; d_gene: .; len: 10; abundance: .; v_gene: TRBV30
CDR3aa: CASRSGWNTEAFF; CDR3nt: TGTGCCAGCAGGTCGGGGTGGAACACTGAAGCTTTCTTT; j_gene: TRBJ1-1; d_gene: .; len: 13; abundance: .; v_gene: TRBV6-5
CDR3aa: CASSLETGGFYEQYF; CDR3nt: TGTGCCAGCAGCTTGGAGACAGGGGGCTTTTACGAGCAGTACTTC; j_gene: TRBJ2-7; d_gene: TRBD1; len: 15; abundance: .; v_gene: TRBV5-4
CDR3aa: CAIGGGRTEAFF; CDR3nt: TGTGCCATCGGTGGGGGGCGAACTGAAGCTTTCTTT; j_gene: TRBJ1-1; d_gene: .; len: 12; abundance: .; v_gene: TRBV10-3
CDR3aa: CASSLSSSYEQYF; CDR3nt: TGTGCCAGCAGTTTATCCAGCTCCTACGAGCAGTACTTC; j_gene: TRBJ2-7; d_gene: .; len: 13; abundance: once; v_gene: TRBV12-3/TRBV12-4
CDR3aa: CASSVAGSEQFF; CDR3nt: TGTGCCAGCAGCGTAGCGGGGAGTGAGCAGTTCTTC; j_gene: TRBJ2-1; d_gene: TRBD2; len: 12; abundance: .; v_gene: TRBV25-1
CDR3aa: CASTKAPTSQETQYF; CDR3nt: TGTGCCAGCACCAAAGCTCCTACTAGTCAAGAGACCCAGTACTTC; j_gene: TRBJ2-5; d_gene: .; len: 15; abundance: .; v_gene: TRBV7-9
CDR3aa: CASRISGNSYEQYF; CDR3nt: TGTGCCAGCAGGATTAGCGGTAACTCCTACGAGCAGTACTTC; j_gene: TRBJ2-7; d_gene: .; len: 14; abundance: .; v_gene: TRBV6-6
CDR3aa: CASSQRPGVNTEAFF; CDR3nt: TGCGCCAGCAGCCAGCGCCCAGGCGTGAACACTGAAGCTTTCTTT; j_gene: TRBJ1-1; d_gene: .; len: 15; abundance: .; v_gene: TRBV4-3
CDR3aa: CASSTGLAAVLGEQFF; CDR3nt: TGCGCCAGCAGCACGGGACTAGCGGCCGTACTGGGTGAGCAGTTCTTC; j_gene: TRBJ2-1; d_gene: TRBD2; len: 16; abundance: .; v_gene: TRBV5-1
CDR3aa: CASSLSPYQETQYF; CDR3nt: TGTGCCAGCAGTCTTAGCCCGTACCAAGAGACCCAGTACTTC; j_gene: TRBJ2-5; d_gene: .; len: 14; abundance: .; v_gene: TRBV6-5
CDR3aa: CASSFWEYSYNSPLHF; CDR3nt: TGTGCCAGCAGCTTTTGGGAGTACTCCTATAATTCACCCCTCCACTTT; j_gene: TRBJ1-6; d_gene: .; len: 16; abundance: .; v_gene: TRBV11-2
CDR3aa: CASSSGQNYGYTF; CDR3nt: TGTGCCAGCTCATCTGGACAGAACTATGGCTACACCTTC; j_gene: TRBJ1-2; d_gene: .; len: 13; abundance: .; v_gene: TRBV18
CDR3aa: CASSKDEGRDTYNEQFF; CDR3nt: TGTGCCAGCAGCAAAGATGAGGGACGGGACACCTACAATGAGCAGTTCTTC; j_gene: TRBJ2-1; d_gene: .; len: 17; abundance: once; v_gene: TRBV21-1
CDR3aa: CSVLPGLQGETQYF; CDR3nt: TGCAGCGTTCTACCGGGACTTCAAGGAGAGACCCAGTACTTC; j_gene: TRBJ2-5; d_gene: .; len: 14; abundance: .; v_gene: TRBV29-1
CDR3aa: CASSLRTSGVYNEQFF; CDR3nt: TGTGCCAGCAGCTTGCGGACTAGCGGGGTGTACAATGAGCAGTTCTTC; j_gene: TRBJ2-1; d_gene: TRBD2; len: 16; abundance: .; v_gene: TRBV5-4
CDR3aa: CASSPIGQGIGGYTF; CDR3nt: TGTGCCAGCAGCCCCATCGGACAGGGGATTGGAGGCTACACCTTC; j_gene: TRBJ1-2; d_gene: TRBD1; len: 15; abundance: .; v_gene: TRBV14
CDR3aa: CASGDRGGLDTEAFF; CDR3nt: TGTGCCAGCGGCGACAGGGGAGGGTTGGACACTGAAGCTTTCTTT; j_gene: TRBJ1-1; d_gene: TRBD1; len: 15; abundance: .; v_gene: TRBV27
CDR3aa: CASSYTGGGTEAFF; CDR3nt: TGTGCCAGCAGTTATACCGGAGGTGGCACTGAAGCTTTCTTT; j_gene: TRBJ1-1; d_gene: .; len: 14; abundance: .; v_gene: TRBV6-2/TRBV6-3
CDR3aa: CASRPTGDTEAFF; CDR3nt: TGTGCCAGCAGGCCGACAGGGGACACTGAAGCTTTCTTT; j_gene: TRBJ1-1; d_gene: TRBD1; len: 13; abundance: .; v_gene: TRBV7-9
CDR3aa: CASSTHRGSGNTIYF; CDR3nt: TGCGCCAGCAGCACACACAGGGGCTCTGGAAACACCATATATTTT; j_gene: TRBJ1-3; d_gene: TRBD1; len: 15; abundance: .; v_gene: TRBV4-3
CDR3aa: CASLVQGIYEQYF; CDR3nt: TGTGCCAGCCTCGTACAGGGGATCTACGAGCAGTACTTC; j_gene: TRBJ2-7; d_gene: TRBD1; len: 13; abundance: .; v_gene: TRBV6-5
CDR3aa: CASSSTYNEQFF; CDR3nt: TGTGCCAGCAGTTCTACTTACAATGAGCAGTTCTTC; j_gene: TRBJ2-1; d_gene: .; len: 12; abundance: .; v_gene: TRBV27